This T cell receptor (beta chain) was retrieved from a study of cytomegalovirus exposure and HLA in healthy donors. The study, taken as a whole, reports: In a later analysis, HLA-C alleles had the fewest associated TCRs, DRB1 alleles the most. The authors later found HLA-associated TCR beta chains more clonally expanded than equally common others. Among the sequence variants, a highly shared cluster was likely an artifact of sequencing. Because they were indistinguishable, some V segments, including TRBV6-2 and TRBV6-3, were excluded.

Use of 60 Vbeta and 13 Jbeta primers characterized the PCR. Assay used: immunoSEQ multiplex PCR; TCRdb lists only in-frame clones, some missing. There are about 150,000 clones in the sample, with under 2% held by the top ten. To note about this clone: Its target is unknown.

Trimming took 7 bases from V and 0 from J; bases not matched to a gene: 8. Looked up from germline, CDR1 is SGHTA and CDR2 is FQGTGA. The CDR3 has 16 amino acids. The sequenced sample consisted of PBMCs. The TCR sequence derives from a woman aged 50 to 65 in good health and CMV-seronegative. The chain links TRBV7-3 to TRBJ2-1; 8 positions match TRBD2. The CDR3 DNA reads as TGTGCCAGCACCCTTACAGGGACTAGCTCCTACAATGAGCAGTTCTTC. Translated, it gives CASTLTGTSSYNEQFF. Full variable domain (outside the CDR3, taken from reference TRBV7-3 and TRBJ2-1): GAGVSQTPSNKVTEKGKYVELRCDPISGHTALYWYRQSLGQGPEFLIYFQGTGAADDSGLPNDRFFAVRPEGSVSTLKIQRTERGDSAVYLCASTLTGTSSYNEQFFGPGTRLTVL.